This is a list of T cell receptor beta chains from one sample in a study of blood T cell repertoires in COVID-19. Produced via immunoSEQ multiplex PCR; TCRdb's table is partial and in-frame only. The top ten clones hold 9.1% of a sample with some 170,000 clones, approximately 83% of them seen once. The sample was peripheral blood. These receptors were taken from an elderly woman with active or convalescent COVID-19. Each CDR3 is given with its conserved first and last residue.

V: TRBV3-1/TRBV3-2
length: 17
CDR3: CASSQDLGQGANQPQHF

V: TRBV6-5
length: 16
CDR3: CASSYSPGQGSEEQFF

V: TRBV2
length: 13
CDR3: CASITEMNTEAFF

V: TRBV7-2
length: 16
CDR3: CASSSYTGDINYGYTF

V: TRBV6-2/TRBV6-3
length: 14
CDR3: CASSYKSGQETQYF

V: TRBV9
length: 13
CDR3: CASSAHFFGEQYF

V: TRBV14
length: 15
CDR3: CASSHTAGDADTQYF

V: TRBV5-6
length: 13
CDR3: CASSFLGGYEQYF

V: TRBV7-9
length: 14
CDR3: CASNRGDRVSPLHF

V: TRBV6-5
length: 13
CDR3: CASSSTGSYGYTF

V: TRBV5-6
length: 15
CDR3: CASSPGLAGTDTQYF

V: TRBV5-4
length: 14
CDR3: CASSLGQGIDGYTF

V: TRBV18
length: 14
CDR3: CASSGQGTSYEQYF

V: TRBV7-2
length: 14
CDR3: CASSPGLGNQPQHF

V: TRBV10-1
length: 16
CDR3: CASSPGQGSFGTEAFF

V: TRBV25-1
length: 16
CDR3: CASSESSGRGLDGYTF

V: TRBV15
length: 15
CDR3: CATSGVAGGQETQYF

V: TRBV29-1
length: 11
CDR3: CSVGTDPGYTF

V: TRBV12-3/TRBV12-4
length: 13
CDR3: CASSLARSYEQYF

V: TRBV4-1
length: 15
CDR3: CASSHQKTVNTEAFF

V: TRBV11-3
length: 13
CDR3: CASSIGQGRTQYF

V: TRBV27
length: 12
CDR3: CASSLRGAEAFF